This T cell receptor (beta chain) was documented in a study of OX40 agonist ivuxolimab in advanced cancers. Turning to the study itself: Dose-escalation patients suffered from hepatocellular carcinoma, melanoma, renal cell or head and neck cancer.

Study-wide results and limits: On average, CD8+ T cells showed a greater number of expanded clones than CD4+. There were also nonresponders showing low normalized T-cell clonal expansion.

The V end was cut by 1 base, the J end by 3 bases, with 9 bases between. Germline-derived CDR1 and CDR2 are SGHVS and FNYEAQ. The CDR3 consists of 15 residues. Here immunoSEQ multiplex PCR was the method, and the copy in TCRdb shows in-frame clones only, minus some. This table holds 25,000 to 30,000 clones, about 90% found once. A note on this clone: Its antigen is currently unknown.

Sample: CD4+ or CD8+ T cells sorted from blood, taken in a trial of the OX40 agonist ivuxolimab. This TCR came from an adult with an advanced solid tumor such as melanoma, head and neck, liver or kidney cancer. This chain joins TRBV7-6 and TRBJ2-2, with D unclear. The CDR3 is CASSLDNSDTGELFF. The CDR3 coding sequence is TGTGCCAGCAGCTTAGACAACAGTGACACCGGGGAGCTGTTTTTT. Complete variable domain (other parts from reference TRBV7-6 and TRBJ2-2): GAGVSQSPRYKVTKRGQDVALRCDPISGHVSLYWYRQALGQGPEFLTYFNYEAQQDKSGLPNDRFSAERPEGSISTLTIQRTEQRDSAMYRCASSLDNSDTGELFFGEGSRLTVL.